Each of the 31 T cell receptor beta chains below was sequenced from the same sample in a study of shared clonotypes between healthy human individuals. Naive CD8 isolation took CD45RO-negative cells positively selected for CCR7 and excluded terminally differentiated effector memory CD45RA+ cells. TCRdb's copy holds only in-frame clones and misses some; the assay was immunoSEQ multiplex PCR. This table holds around 2,000,000 clones, approximately 94% found once. Input material: naive CD8+ T cells sorted from blood. Source of these receptors: a man younger than 35 in good health.

V and J are TRBV2 and TRBJ2-2, with D perhaps TRBD1 (5 bases). Looked up from germline, CDR1 is SNHLY and CDR2 is FYNNEI. The length of the CDR3 is 17 residues. Trimming pared 3 bases from V and 2 bases from J, leaving 16 bases between. The CDR3 bases are TGTGCCAGCAGTGATGTCGACAGATTGACCAACACCGGGGAGCTGTTTTTT. This translates into CASSDVDRLTNTGELFF. The full variable domain, completed using reference TRBV2 and TRBJ2-2, is EPEVTQTPSHQVTQMGQEVILRCVPISNHLYFYWYRQILGQKVEFLVSFYNNEISEKSEIFDDQFSVERPDGSNFTLKIRSTKLEDSAMYFCASSDVDRLTNTGELFFGEGSRLTVL.

This clone was recorded only once. The gene calls are TRBV7-9 and TRBJ2-7, with D possibly TRBD2 on 5 matching bases. The CDR3 contains 14 residues. Germline V lookup: CDR1 SEHNR, CDR2 FQNEAQ (reference sequence). The ends were cut back, 3 bases at V and 4 bases at J, with 13 bases in the middle. In DNA, the CDR3 is TGTGCCAGCAGCTTGTCGGAGGTTGGATACGAGCAGTACTTC. As protein: CASSLSEVGYEQYF.

The chain uses TRBV18 and TRBJ1-5, with a weak D call TRBD1 (5 bases). The germline V gene encodes CDR1 KGHSH and CDR2 LQKENI. Deletions cut 2 bases from V and 0 bases from J, with 11 bases between. There are 16 residues in the CDR3. Written as DNA, the CDR3 is TGTGCCAGCTCACCAGACAGCATCGGTAGCAATCAGCCCCAGCATTTT. It translates to CASSPDSIGSNQPQHF.

The chain carries TRBV7-6 and TRBJ2-1, with 8 bases that match TRBD2. The length of the CDR3 is 16 residues. The germline CDR1 and CDR2 sequences are SGHVS and FNYEAQ. With 1 base clipped from V and 4 bases from J, the junction kept 6 bases outside the gene matches. The CDR3 DNA is TGTGCCAGCAGCTTAGTCACTAGCGGACCATACAATGAGCAGTTCTTC. Translating it yields CASSLVTSGPYNEQFF.

The genes are TRBV18 and TRBJ2-7; possible D gene TRBD1, 6 bases. The V end lost 3 bases, the J end lost 1 base, and 13 bases lay between the germline ends. The CDR3 contains 15 residues. CDR1 is KGHSH and CDR2 is LQKENI in the germline V gene. CDR3 nucleotide sequence: TGTGCCAGCTCACCGGGGGCGTTGCCGTCCTACGAGCAGTACTTC. Translating gives CASSPGALPSYEQYF.

The chain links TRBV5-6 to TRBJ1-6, with D possibly being TRBD1 (5 bases). This CDR3 has 14 residues. Germline CDR1 SGHDT, CDR2 YYEEEE. V was trimmed by 1 base and J by 9 bases, leaving 11 bases between them. The DNA for the CDR3 is TGTGCCAGCAGCTTGAAAGGGGTAGGTTCACCCCTCCACTTT. Residues: CASSLKGVGSPLHF.

CDR3 sequence (DNA): TGCAGTGCGGGGGGCGGCTACACCTTC. The encoded protein is CSAGGGYTF. The V call is TRBV20-1, the J call TRBJ1-2; perhaps TRBD1 as D (6 bases). Germline CDR1 is DFQATT and CDR2 is SNEGSKA (reference sequence). Trimming took off 6 bases at V and 8 bases at J, with 7 bases between the two ends. The CDR3 runs to 9 residues.

This chain links TRBV4-3 with TRBJ1-1; D gene unclear. CDR3 length equals 15 residues. V lost 4 bases and J 1 base, leaving 13 bases between the germline ends. CDR1 and CDR2 from the germline V gene are LGHNA and YSLEER. The CDR3 nucleotides read TGCGCCAGCAGCCCCGGCTGGAATGAGAACACTGAAGCTTTCTTT. It encodes CASSPGWNENTEAFF.

This clone was counted once. V is TRBV15 and J is TRBJ1-2; a weak D match, TRBD1 (5 bases). The V gene's germline CDR1 is LNHNV and CDR2 YYDKDF (reference sequence). The CDR3 has 15 amino acids. V lost 5 bases to trimming and J lost 6 bases, with 19 bases between them. CDR3 residues: CATSPREGRFDGYTF. The CDR3 DNA reads TGTGCCACCAGCCCGAGGGAGGGGCGGTTTGATGGCTACACCTTC.

V is TRBV13 and J is TRBJ1-2; D perhaps matches TRBD1 (5 bases). The germline V gene has CDR1 PRHDT and CDR2 FYEKMQ (reference sequence). The CDR3 length is 17 residues. V was shortened by 5 bases and J by 5 bases, with 24 bases between the two germline ends. CDR3 region: CASSLASQGPRRYGYTF. For the CDR3, the DNA is TGTGCCAGCAGCCTAGCATCTCAGGGACCTCGGAGGTATGGCTACACCTTC.

The genes are TRBV5-8 and TRBJ2-5; the match to TRBD1 covers 9 bases. The length of the CDR3 is 17 residues. The V gene end was trimmed by 2 bases and the J gene end by 2 bases; junction bases not matched to a gene: 10. Per germline, CDR1 SGHTS and CDR2 YDEGEE. CDR3 loop: CASSFGTVGQGQETQYF. The DNA for the CDR3 is TGTGCCAGCAGCTTTGGGACTGTGGGACAGGGACAAGAGACCCAGTACTTC.

The chain carries TRBV30 and TRBJ1-5, with D possibly matching TRBD1 (5 bases). Looked up from germline, CDR1 is GTSNPN and CDR2 is SVGIG (reference sequence). CDR3 length equals 15 residues. V lost 5 bases to trimming and J lost 0 bases, with 14 bases between them. The CDR3 nucleotides read TGTGCCTGGGGGGACGACAGCTATAGCAATCAGCCCCAGCATTTT. It encodes CAWGDDSYSNQPQHF.

Remarks on this clone: Other DNA sequences in the same sample also yield this CDR3. This chain connects TRBV9 to TRBJ2-3; D unclear. Deletions cut 2 bases from V and 4 bases from J, with 5 bases between. The CDR3 consists of 12 residues. Germline loops: CDR1 SGDLS, CDR2 YYNGEE. CDR3 coding DNA: TGTGCCAGCAGCGTTTCAGCAGATACGCAGTATTTT. Its translation is CASSVSADTQYF.

This rearrangement joins TRBV9 to TRBJ2-7; possibly TRBD2 for D (6 bases). V was pared by 4 bases and J by 2 bases, with 16 bases between. Looked up from germline, CDR1 is SGDLS and CDR2 is YYNGEE. The length of the CDR3 is 15 residues. The CDR3 sequence is CASSPPGTGAYEQYF. The CDR3 DNA sequence: TGTGCCAGCAGCCCCCCCGGGACGGGGGCCTACGAGCAGTACTTC.

As concerns this clone: In the same sample, other DNA sequences code for this CDR3. The V call is TRBV4-3, the J call TRBJ2-7, with D perhaps TRBD1 or TRBD2 (5 bases each). This CDR3 is 15 amino acids long. Germline values: CDR1 LGHNA, CDR2 YSLEER. Trimming removed 0 bases at V and 4 bases at J, with 13 bases between. As DNA, the CDR3 is TGCGCCAGCAGCCAAGATACAGGACTGGGGTACGAGCAGTACTTC. Amino acids: CASSQDTGLGYEQYF.

This chain links TRBV7-9 with TRBJ1-1; no clear D gene. CDR3 length: 16 residues. Germline V CDR1 and CDR2: SEHNR, FQNEAQ (reference sequence). V was clipped by 5 bases and J by 0 bases, with 16 bases between them. The CDR3 is CASSQHRTVMNTEAFF. The CDR3 bases are TGTGCCAGCAGCCAACACCGGACCGTAATGAACACTGAAGCTTTCTTT.

Remarks on this clone: The same CDR3 also results from other DNA sequences found in this sample. V is TRBV5-4 and J is TRBJ2-5; TRBD1 might be the D (6 bases). Germline V gene sequence: CDR1 SGHNT, CDR2 YYREEE (reference sequence). V lost 1 base, J lost 1 base, and 8 bases lay in between. CDR3 size: 14 residues. This CDR3 is CASSLRTAQETQYF. For the CDR3, the DNA is TGTGCCAGCAGCTTGCGGACAGCCCAAGAGACCCAGTACTTC.

The chain couples TRBV11-1 to TRBJ2-7; D gene unclear. The CDR3 spans 13 residues. Looked up from germline, CDR1 is SGHAT and CDR2 is FQDESV (reference sequence). Trimming took off 4 bases at V and 2 bases at J, with 9 bases between the two ends. The CDR3 DNA reads as TGTGCCAGCAGCTCTTCCGAGACCTACGAGCAGTACTTC. This gives the protein CASSSSETYEQYF.

This chain connects TRBV28 to TRBJ2-7, with D possibly matching TRBD2 (6 bases). V dropped 2 bases and J dropped 3 bases, with 14 bases sitting between them. Germline V gives CDR1 MDHEN, CDR2 SYDVKM. There are 15 residues in the CDR3. The CDR3 sequence is CASSLDQGGYYEQYF. The CDR3 region has the DNA TGTGCCAGCAGTTTAGACCAGGGAGGATACTACGAGCAGTACTTC. The variable domain in full, completed from reference TRBV28 and TRBJ2-7, reads DVKVTQSSRYLVKRTGEKVFLECVQDMDHENMFWYRQDPGLGLRLIYFSYDVKMKEKGDIPEGYSVSREKKERFSLILESASTNQTSMYLCASSLDQGGYYEQYFGPGTRLTVT.

The V call is TRBV19, the J call TRBJ1-2; D gene uncertain. CDR3 size: 15 residues. Germline V lookup: CDR1 LNHDA, CDR2 SQIVND (reference sequence). The V gene lost 5 bases and the J gene lost 0 bases, with 13 bases spanning the gap. DNA of the CDR3: TGTGCCAGTAGTCCTGAAGGCACGGCTAACTATGGCTACACCTTC. Its protein product is CASSPEGTANYGYTF.

The chain employs TRBV5-6 and TRBJ2-3; D is unclear. CDR3 length: 14 residues. V was trimmed by 1 base and J by 6 bases, leaving 12 bases between them. Germline CDR1 SGHDT, CDR2 YYEEEE. CDR3 sequence: CASSLWLPLDTQYF. As DNA, the CDR3 is TGTGCCAGCAGCTTGTGGCTACCCCTCGATACGCAGTATTTT.

The CDR3 is CSVAAGGLTDTQYF. The CDR3 DNA sequence: TGCAGCGTTGCGGCGGGAGGGCTGACAGATACGCAGTATTTT. The chain joins TRBV29-1 to TRBJ2-3; 9 nucleotides line up with TRBD2. Germline V gene lookup returns CDR1 SQVTM and CDR2 ANQGSEA. V was pared by 4 bases and J by 3 bases, with 5 bases of the junction left unmatched. The CDR3 runs 14 residues.

This chain uses TRBV6-5 with TRBJ1-2; D is possibly TRBD1 (6 bases). In germline, CDR1 is MNHEY, CDR2 SVGAGI. The CDR3 consists of 13 residues. V was trimmed by 6 bases and J by 6 bases, leaving 14 bases between them. The CDR3 protein is CASSPSGGDGYTF. Here the CDR3 DNA reads TGTGCCAGCAGCCCTAGCGGGGGCGATGGCTACACCTTC.

This sequence joins TRBV28 and TRBJ1-1; D gene unclear. Germline V lookup: CDR1 MDHEN, CDR2 SYDVKM. There are 13 residues in the CDR3. V shed 6 bases and J shed 9 bases, with 17 bases lying between them. The CDR3 sequence: CASSPPGWDKAFF. The CDR3, as DNA: TGTGCCAGCAGCCCTCCCGGTTGGGATAAAGCTTTCTTT.

This chain's CDR3 is CASSIRGPYYYYEQYF. DNA for the CDR3: TGTGCCAGTAGTATACGGGGACCCTACTACTACTACGAGCAGTACTTC. This rearrangement joins TRBV19 to TRBJ2-7; D is perhaps TRBD1 or TRBD2 (5 bases each). Trimming cost V 2 bases and J 3 bases, with 17 bases left between them. The CDR3 length is 16 residues. Germline CDR1 is LNHDA and CDR2 is SQIVND (reference sequence).

The J gene is TRBJ2-7, the V gene TRBV6-1; 7 bases line up with TRBD2. V shed 0 bases and J 2 bases; nucleotides not matched to a gene: 7. The CDR3 sequence is 16 residues long. The germline V gene has CDR1 MNHNS and CDR2 SASEGT. The CDR3 loop reads CASSEAGGSIPYEQYF. DNA of the CDR3: TGTGCCAGCAGTGAAGCAGGCGGGAGTATCCCCTACGAGCAGTACTTC.

For this clone: At the DNA level, this CDR3 is encoded by other sequences in the same sample as well. J is TRBJ2-1 and V is TRBV30; D ambiguous. Trimming left V 0 bases short and J 8 bases short, with 8 bases between. The CDR3 runs 12 residues. Germline CDR1 reads GTSNPN; CDR2 reads SVGIG (reference sequence). CDR3 sequence: CAWSVGLDEQFF. CDR3 in DNA: TGTGCCTGGAGTGTAGGGCTCGATGAGCAGTTCTTC. Looking up the rest from reference TRBV30 and TRBJ2-1 gives the full variable domain: SQTIHQWPATLVQPVGSPLSLECTVEGTSNPNLYWYRQAAGRGLQLLFYSVGIGQISSEVPQNLSASRPQDRQFILSSKKLLLSDSGFYLCAWSVGLDEQFFGPGTRLTVL.

The rearrangement joins TRBV6-6 to TRBJ2-7; possibly TRBD2 for D (5 bases). The CDR3 consists of 13 residues. V lost 5 bases and J lost 2, with 10 bases in between. Germline V gene lookup returns CDR1 MNHNY and CDR2 SVGAGI (reference sequence). CDR3 amino acids: CASSPDSAYEQYF. The CDR3 DNA reads TGTGCCAGCAGTCCCGATAGCGCCTACGAGCAGTACTTC.

The sample holds one count of this clone. The chain has TRBV11-2 and TRBJ2-7; D may be TRBD2 (7 bases). Germline lookup yields CDR1 SGHAT and CDR2 FQNNGV. With 7 bases removed from V and 3 bases from J, the gap between germline ends came to 13 bases. This CDR3 contains 13 residues. The CDR3 DNA reads TGTGCCAGCATGGGGGGGGCTGGCTACGAGCAGTACTTC. Amino acids: CASMGGAGYEQYF.

This sequence joins TRBV29-1 and TRBJ2-7, with D hard to call. The V end was cut by 3 bases, the J end by 6 bases, with 9 bases between. The CDR3 totals 11 residues. Germline CDR1 and CDR2: SQVTM and ANQGSEA. The CDR3 here is CSVDQYGEQYF. The CDR3 coding sequence is TGCAGCGTTGATCAGTATGGCGAGCAGTACTTC.

This clone was recorded only once. The chain employs TRBV11-2 and TRBJ2-6; no firm D call. V was cut by 10 bases and J by 6 bases, with 4 bases left in between. The CDR3 contains 10 residues. The V gene's germline CDR1 is SGHAT and CDR2 FQNNGV. CDR3 amino acids: CATQANVLTF. As DNA, the CDR3 is TGTGCCACCCAGGCCAACGTCCTGACTTTC.